One and the same sample provided the 4 T cell receptor beta chains below, sequenced in a study of OX40 agonist ivuxolimab in advanced cancers. Data came from immunoSEQ multiplex PCR; TCRdb stores just in-frame clones and leaves some out. The sample has roughly 21,000 clones; 88% are singletons. Sequencing was performed on CD4+ or CD8+ T cells sorted from blood, taken in a trial of the OX40 agonist ivuxolimab. These receptors all come from an adult with an advanced solid tumor such as melanoma, head and neck, liver or kidney cancer.

V gene TRBV27 combines with J gene TRBJ2-1; 9 bases map to TRBD1. Germline V gene lookup returns CDR1 MNHEY and CDR2 SMNVEV (reference sequence). The CDR3 spans 15 residues. J was trimmed by 4 bases and V by 4 bases; bases with no gene match: 5. This CDR3 is CASSSPGTGYNEQFF. The CDR3 DNA is TGTGCCAGCAGTTCCCCCGGGACAGGGTACAATGAGCAGTTCTTC.

A few counts support this clone. The CDR3: CSVGGGVEAFF. In DNA form, the CDR3 reads TGCAGCGTTGGTGGTGGGGTAGAAGCTTTCTTT. This chain uses TRBV29-1 with TRBJ1-1; D call uncertain. The CDR3 spans 11 residues. The V gene's germline CDR1 is SQVTM and CDR2 ANQGSEA. Deletions cut 4 bases from V and 8 bases from J, with 11 bases between.

This chain connects TRBV30 to TRBJ2-1; no reliable D call. This CDR3 is built from 13 residues. Trimming cost V 0 bases and J 9 bases, with 12 bases left between them. Germline CDR1 and CDR2: GTSNPN and SVGIG (reference sequence). CDR3 region: CAWSVGADGEQFF. Written as DNA, the CDR3 is TGTGCCTGGAGTGTCGGCGCGGATGGTGAGCAGTTCTTC.

V usage is TRBV25-1 and J usage is TRBJ2-1; D is perhaps TRBD2 (6 bases). The CDR3 extends over 17 amino acids. Germline-derived CDR1 and CDR2 are MGHDK and SYGVNS. Trimming removed 1 base at V and 3 bases at J, with 16 bases between. The CDR3 DNA sequence: TGTGCCAGCAGTGAATCGGATTTACTAGCCGGCTACAATGAGCAGTTCTTC. It translates to CASSESDLLAGYNEQFF.